This T cell receptor beta chain was profiled in a study of blood T cell repertoires in COVID-19. Study context: Acute and convalescent COVID-19 samples came from the United States, Italy and Spain. Nucleic acid was either cDNA or gDNA, and it came from T cells, B-cell-depleted T cells, or PBMCs.

Authors' methods: Amplification of reference gene primers provided the estimated nucleated cell counts. Profiled with immunoSEQ multiplex PCR; TCRdb holds only in-frame clones, not every one. That table is the source of V, J and clone size, and D and trimming were worked out from the DNA. Of 450,000 to 500,000 clones listed, approximately 85% were seen once; the top ten hold 3% to 4%. The sequence derives from a human donor in a cohort sampled during active COVID-19. Sequenced material: peripheral blood.

CDR3 DNA sequence: TGTGCCAGCAGCCAGGAAGGGGGTAAAAACATTCAGTACTTC. Amino acid sequence: CASSQEGGKNIQYF. The chain employs TRBV3-1 (or the pseudogene TRBV3-2) and TRBJ2-4, with D perhaps matching TRBD1 (6 bases). The CDR3 is 14 residues long. Trimming took off 3 bases at V and 4 bases at J, with 10 bases between the two ends. Germline V gene lookup returns CDR1 LGHDT and CDR2 YNNKEL (reference sequence).